The 15 T cell receptor beta chains below were found in one sample sequenced in a study of cytomegalovirus exposure and HLA in healthy donors. PCR employed 60 Vbeta and 13 Jbeta primers. Clones were read by immunoSEQ multiplex PCR, and TCRdb kept only the in-frame ones, dropping some. Counted here are nearly 95,000 clones, about 60% occurring once; the ten biggest clones make up roughly 6%. Sequenced material: PBMCs. The receptors originated from a woman under 40 in good health and CMV-seronegative.

In this sample, this clone turned up once. This chain uses TRBV27 with TRBJ2-7; TRBD2 might be the D (6 bases). This CDR3 is built from 15 residues. Germline loops: CDR1 MNHEY, CDR2 SMNVEV (reference sequence). Trimming took 4 bases from V and 2 from J, leaving 15 bases between them. CDR3 sequence reads: CASSSGGAVAYEQYF. CDR3 nucleotide sequence: TGTGCCAGCAGTTCCGGGGGTGCTGTTGCCTACGAGCAGTACTTC.

This clone was found once. V and J are TRBV29-1 and TRBJ2-7; D is possibly TRBD1 (5 bases). Trimming pared 5 bases from V and 2 bases from J, leaving 13 bases between. Germline lookup yields CDR1 SQVTM and CDR2 ANQGSEA. The CDR3 consists of 13 residues. The CDR3 region is CSVSARATYEQYF. DNA of the CDR3: TGCAGCGTTTCGGCCAGGGCCACCTACGAGCAGTACTTC.

The CDR3 DNA reads TGTGCCAGCAGCCTAGACAGGGAAACCTATGGCTACACCTTC. This sequence encodes CASSLDRETYGYTF. The V gene is TRBV5-4, the J gene TRBJ1-2, with TRBD1 matching over 7 bases. The CDR3 length is 14 residues. J lost 4 bases, V lost 4 bases, and 7 bases had no gene match. Germline CDR1 is SGHNT and CDR2 is YYREEE (reference sequence).

V and J are TRBV6-5 and TRBJ2-2, with D possibly TRBD1 on 6 matching bases. CDR1 is MNHEY, CDR2 SVGAGI, per germline. The CDR3 contains 16 residues. Trimming took 2 bases from V and 5 from J, leaving 15 bases between them. In nucleotides, the CDR3 is TGTGCCAGCAGTTACCGGCAGGGGAAGGGTACCGGGGAGCTGTTTTTT. Translated, it gives CASSYRQGKGTGELFF.

The chain links TRBV6-1 to TRBJ1-5; D is perhaps TRBD1 (5 bases). Germline CDR1 and CDR2: MNHNS and SASEGT. V shed 3 bases and J shed 0 bases, with 12 bases lying between them. The CDR3 contains 16 residues. The CDR3 loop reads CASSESRGSSNQPQHF. The CDR3 DNA reads as TGTGCCAGCAGTGAGTCCCGGGGGAGTAGCAATCAGCCCCAGCATTTT.

V and J are TRBV10-2 and TRBJ2-5, with a weak D call TRBD1 (6 bases). V was cut by 1 base and J by 5 bases, with 8 bases left in between. Per the germline V gene, CDR1 is WSHSY and CDR2 is SAAADI. The CDR3 consists of 13 residues. CDR3 nucleotide sequence: TGCGCCAGCAGTGAGTTGGGGGCGGAGACCCAGTACTTC. Protein: CASSELGAETQYF.

The chain carries TRBV5-8 and TRBJ2-2; 9 nucleotides line up with TRBD2. J lost 5 bases, V lost 6 bases, and 5 bases had no gene match. Germline CDR1 reads SGHTS; CDR2 reads YDEGEE. There are 14 residues in the CDR3. The CDR3 bases are TGTGCCAGCAAGCGGGAGGCCGTTACCGGGGAGCTGTTTTTT. It codes for CASKREAVTGELFF.

The chain has TRBV7-9 and TRBJ2-6, with TRBD2 matching over 8 bases. The CDR3 runs 17 residues. V shed 3 bases and J 1 base; nucleotides not matched to a gene: 5. Germline loops: CDR1 SEHNR, CDR2 FQNEAQ (reference sequence). CDR3 sequence reads: CASSLAGGISGANVLTF. CDR3 sequence (DNA): TGTGCCAGCAGCTTGGCGGGGGGCATATCTGGGGCCAACGTCCTGACTTTC.

This sequence joins TRBV6-5 and TRBJ1-6; 8 positions agree with TRBD1. Trimming cost V 4 bases and J 8 bases; bases outside gene matches: 4. Germline V gene lookup returns CDR1 MNHEY and CDR2 SVGAGI. The CDR3 totals 14 residues. For the CDR3, the DNA is TGTGCCAGCAGTTTCACGACAGGGGATTCACCCCTCCACTTT. Its protein is CASSFTTGDSPLHF.

The chain couples TRBV7-9 to TRBJ2-2, with 8 bases matching TRBD1. The CDR3 covers 16 residues. Germline CDR1 SEHNR, CDR2 FQNEAQ (reference sequence). After removal of 1 base from V and 1 base from J, the junction contained 2 bases not matched to a gene. CDR3: CASSLVGTGNTGELFF. CDR3 DNA: TGTGCCAGCAGCTTAGTTGGGACAGGGAACACCGGGGAGCTGTTTTTT.

This chain uses TRBV28 with TRBJ2-1; 8 nucleotides align to TRBD2. The V gene's germline CDR1 is MDHEN and CDR2 SYDVKM. Trimming cost V 6 bases and J 12 bases; bases outside gene matches: 4. CDR3 size: 11 residues. CDR3 bases: TGTGCCAGCAGGGGGGCGGGAGGGCAGTTCTTC. Translating it yields CASRGAGGQFF.

This clone was observed a few times. The CDR3 here is CASSSWTGGNTEAFF. Here the CDR3 DNA reads TGTGCCAGCAGCTCCTGGACAGGGGGAAACACTGAAGCTTTCTTT. This rearrangement joins TRBV5-6 to TRBJ1-1; 10 bases fit TRBD1. This CDR3 contains 15 residues. V was clipped by 3 bases and J by 2 bases; unmatched bases: 4. Germline CDR1 SGHDT, CDR2 YYEEEE.

This clone occurred a few times. The chain employs TRBV30 and TRBJ1-5; D is perhaps TRBD1 (5 bases). Trimming pared 0 bases from V and 5 bases from J, leaving 11 bases between. Germline loops: CDR1 GTSNPN, CDR2 SVGIG (reference sequence). CDR3 length equals 14 residues. In nucleotides, the CDR3 is TGTGCCTGGAGTGTAGCCAGGGTGGATCAGCCCCAGCATTTT. Its protein product is CAWSVARVDQPQHF.

The chain recombines TRBV6-1 with TRBJ2-5; 8 bases line up with TRBD2. V dropped 5 bases and J dropped 5; count of bases not matched to a gene: 4. CDR3 size: 13 residues. Germline V gene sequence: CDR1 MNHNS, CDR2 SASEGT. This CDR3 is CASSTRGGETQYF. CDR3 nucleotides: TGTGCCAGCAGTACCCGGGGGGGGGAGACCCAGTACTTC.

This sequence joins TRBV7-9 and TRBJ1-5; 9 positions match TRBD1. Germline V lookup: CDR1 SEHNR, CDR2 FQNEAQ (reference sequence). CDR3 length: 17 amino acids. Losses at the gene ends were 3 bases for V and 4 bases for J; bases not matched to a gene: 10. The CDR3: CASSFSTGTGFNQPQHF. In DNA, the CDR3 is TGTGCCAGCAGCTTTTCCACCGGGACAGGGTTTAATCAGCCCCAGCATTTT.